This TCR beta chain was recovered during a study of PD-1 blockade in classical Hodgkin lymphoma. Study-level points and caveats: It was among complete responders that baseline diversity resembled that of newly diagnosed patients.

In the case of this clone: Its antigen is unknown.

The table came from immunoSEQ multiplex PCR; TCRdb's copy has only in-frame clones and leaves some out. The sample has over 15,000 clones; roughly 87% are singletons. Following autologous stem cell transplantation, relapse occurred in every patient, and exposure to brentuximab vedotin varied. Complete response, partial response or progressive disease was recorded as best response. This CDR3 is built from 15 residues. Trimming cost V 4 bases and J 4 bases, with 12 bases left between them. CDR1 and CDR2 (germline): SGHRS, YFSETQ. The TCR comes from a human donor with classical Hodgkin lymphoma. Specimen: peripheral blood mononuclear cells (PBMCs), collected before the second cycle of nivolumab. The V and J genes are TRBV5-1 and TRBJ1-6; a possible D gene is TRBD1 (5 bases). The CDR3 DNA follows: TGCGCCAGCAGCGGCGGGGGGGGGTATAATTCACCCCTCCACTTT. Its protein is CASSGGGGYNSPLHF.